Presented here are 32 T cell receptor beta chains from one specimen sequenced in a study of shared clonotypes between healthy human individuals. Libraries were prepared by immunoSEQ multiplex PCR; TCRdb keeps only in-frame clonotypes and omits some of them. The table includes about 870,000 clones, around 93% detected once. CD45RO negativity and positive selection for CCR7 defined naive CD8 cells, a population that excluded terminally differentiated effector memory CD45RA+ cells. Sequenced material: naive CD8+ T cells sorted from blood. These receptors were taken from a man aged 30 to 39 in good health.

This clone turned up a few times. The rearrangement joins TRBV29-1 to TRBJ2-2; 14 nucleotides match TRBD2. Germline V gives CDR1 SQVTM, CDR2 ANQGSEA. This CDR3 is built from 14 residues. Trimming removed 3 bases from V and 8 bases from J; junction bases left unmatched: 2. In DNA, the CDR3 is TGCAGCGTTGAGACTAGCGGGAGGGTTGGGGAGCTGTTTTTT. Residues: CSVETSGRVGELFF.

The CDR3 loop reads CATSRDQGDSGNTIYF. The CDR3 DNA reads TGTGCCACCAGCAGAGACCAGGGGGATTCTGGAAACACCATATATTTT. The chain couples TRBV15 to TRBJ1-3; 7 nucleotides align to TRBD1. There are 16 residues in the CDR3. CDR1 is LNHNV, CDR2 YYDKDF, per germline (reference sequence). The junction had 3 bases not matched to a gene; V was cut back by 0 bases and J by 1 base.

As to this clone: Distinct nucleotide sequences in the sample also encode this CDR3. The chain has TRBV11-2 and TRBJ2-7; no definite D call. This CDR3 spans 12 amino acids. From germline, CDR1 is SGHAT and CDR2 FQNNGV. V was pared by 5 bases and J by 4 bases, with 9 bases between. CDR3 in DNA: TGTGCCAGCAGCCTCGACCCTTACGAGCAGTACTTC. It is translated as CASSLDPYEQYF.

The V gene is TRBV29-1, the J gene TRBJ2-1; 9 bases fit TRBD2. The germline V gene encodes CDR1 SQVTM and CDR2 ANQGSEA. This CDR3 contains 16 residues. V was pared by 4 bases and J by 2 bases, with 9 bases of the junction left unmatched. DNA for the CDR3: TGCAGCGTTGTCGGGGTGCGCGGGAGGGCCTACAATGAGCAGTTCTTC. Its protein product is CSVVGVRGRAYNEQFF.

J is TRBJ1-1 and V is TRBV6-5; tentative D call: TRBD1 (6 bases). There are 15 residues in the CDR3. From germline, CDR1 is MNHEY and CDR2 SVGAGI. V was pared by 0 bases and J by 0 bases, with 8 bases between. CDR3 protein: CASSYSPGVNTEAFF. In DNA form, the CDR3 reads TGTGCCAGCAGTTACTCACCAGGGGTGAACACTGAAGCTTTCTTT.

V and J are TRBV6-5 and TRBJ2-7; 10 nucleotides line up with TRBD2. With V trimmed by 5 bases and J by 0 bases, 1 base remained unmatched. The CDR3 runs to 14 residues. Germline CDR1 MNHEY, CDR2 SVGAGI. In nucleotides, the CDR3 is TGTGCCAGCAGTCTAGCGGGAGTCTCCTACGAGCAGTACTTC. Translating gives CASSLAGVSYEQYF.

The V gene is TRBV29-1, the J gene TRBJ2-3, with 10 bases matching TRBD2. CDR1 and CDR2 (germline): SQVTM, ANQGSEA. V gave up 6 bases and J gave up 6 bases; unmatched junction bases: 12. The CDR3 length is 15 residues. The CDR3 region is CSVILASGSSDTQYF. The CDR3 bases are TGCAGCGTCATTCTGGCTAGCGGGAGCTCGGATACGCAGTATTTT.

The J gene is TRBJ2-7, the V gene TRBV27; TRBD2 is a possible D gene (8 bases). The V gene's germline CDR1 is MNHEY and CDR2 SMNVEV (reference sequence). The CDR3 covers 15 residues. Trimming removed 8 bases at V and 4 bases at J, with 21 bases between. This CDR3 reads CASSAGRGPVYEQYF. The CDR3 bases are TGTGCCAGCTCCGCCGGGAGGGGGCCTGTATACGAGCAGTACTTC.

This chain joins TRBV11-2 and TRBJ2-3; no definite D call. The germline CDR1 and CDR2 sequences are SGHAT and FQNNGV. The CDR3 length is 16 residues. V dropped 3 bases and J dropped 2 bases, with 15 bases sitting between them. The DNA of the CDR3 is TGTGCCAGCAGCTTTAGAGGTTCCGCCCTCACAGATACGCAGTATTTT. It codes for CASSFRGSALTDTQYF.

This clone occurred once. The rearrangement uses TRBV14 and TRBJ2-3; D gene uncertain. V shed 3 bases and J shed 3 bases, with 7 bases lying between them. This CDR3 is 13 amino acids long. From germline, CDR1 is SGHDN and CDR2 FVKESK. The CDR3 DNA reads as TGTGCCAGCAGCCATTTAGATACAGATACGCAGTATTTT. This gives the protein CASSHLDTDTQYF.

The chain is built from TRBV11-2 and TRBJ2-1; 7 nucleotides line up with TRBD2. This CDR3 region has 15 residues. The J segment lost 4 bases and the V segment lost 2 bases, leaving 5 bases of the junction unmatched. CDR1 and CDR2 (germline): SGHAT, FQNNGV. The CDR3 DNA is TGTGCCAGCAGCTTATTGGCGGGAGAGTACAATGAGCAGTTCTTC. Protein product: CASSLLAGEYNEQFF.

The rearrangement uses TRBV5-1 and TRBJ1-4; D remains ambiguous. CDR3 length equals 15 residues. Germline V lookup: CDR1 SGHRS, CDR2 YFSETQ. Trimming removed 4 bases from V and 4 bases from J, with 14 bases in between. The CDR3: CASSLDFMVNEKLFF. In DNA, the CDR3 is TGCGCCAGCAGCCTAGACTTTATGGTTAATGAAAAACTGTTTTTT. Full variable domain (rest looked up from reference TRBV5-1 and TRBJ1-4): KAGVTQTPRYLIKTRGQQVTLSCSPISGHRSVSWYQQTPGQGLQFLFEYFSETQRNKGNFPGRFSGRQFSNSRSEMNVSTLELGDSALYLCASSLDFMVNEKLFFGSGTQLSVL.

The chain links TRBV6-1 to TRBJ2-7; 8 nucleotides align to TRBD1. Trimming took 4 bases from V and 0 from J; bases not matched to a gene: 8. Germline CDR1 reads MNHNS; CDR2 reads SASEGT. The CDR3 runs to 16 residues. The CDR3 region has the DNA TGTGCCAGCAGTGGGACAGGGTTCGCTAGCTCCTACGAGCAGTACTTC. This gives the protein CASSGTGFASSYEQYF.

The V and J genes are TRBV7-2 and TRBJ2-3, with 7 bases identical to TRBD2. Germline assignment: CDR1 SGHTA and CDR2 FQGNSA. V dropped 11 bases and J dropped 3; count of bases not matched to a gene: 8. CDR3 length equals 13 residues. The CDR3 bases are TGTGCCGGACTAAGCGGGAATACAGATACGCAGTATTTT. Translation gives CAGLSGNTDTQYF.

This chain connects TRBV5-4 to TRBJ2-5; tentative D call: TRBD2 (5 bases). Trimming removed 0 bases from V and 5 bases from J, with 11 bases in between. In germline, CDR1 is SGHNT, CDR2 YYREEE (reference sequence). The CDR3 has 14 amino acids. For the CDR3, the DNA is TGTGCCAGCAGCTTGGTCGGGATGTTGGAGACCCAGTACTTC. Its translation: CASSLVGMLETQYF.

This clone showed up just a few times. This rearrangement joins TRBV4-2 to TRBJ1-1; D remains ambiguous. The CDR3 is 14 residues long. V shed 1 base and J shed 4 bases, with 10 bases lying between them. CDR1 is LGHNA, CDR2 YNFKEQ, per germline. The CDR3 nucleotides read TGTGCCAGCAGCCAAGGAGCGGCGGCCACTGAAGCTTTCTTT. Amino acid sequence: CASSQGAAATEAFF.

The chain uses TRBV5-6 and TRBJ2-7, with D uncertain. Germline CDR1 SGHDT, CDR2 YYEEEE. V was clipped by 1 base and J by 6 bases, with 8 bases between them. This CDR3 is 12 amino acids long. CDR3 in DNA: TGTGCCAGCAGCTTGAACCCCTCCGAGCAGTACTTC. The encoded protein is CASSLNPSEQYF. The full variable domain, in which reference TRBV5-6 and TRBJ2-7 provide the parts outside the CDR3, is DAGVTQSPTHLIKTRGQQVTLRCSPKSGHDTVSWYQQALGQGPQFIFQYYEEEERQRGNFPDRFSGHQFPNYSSELNVNALLLGDSALYLCASSLNPSEQYFGPGTRLTVT.

Note on this clone: The sample holds other DNA sequences that translate to the same CDR3. The rearrangement links TRBV6-5 to TRBJ1-1; D call uncertain. V was pared by 1 base and J by 5 bases, with 5 bases between. CDR3 length equals 12 residues. Germline loops: CDR1 MNHEY, CDR2 SVGAGI. CDR3 sequence reads: CASSYLGTEAFF. The CDR3 region has the DNA TGTGCCAGCAGTTACTTGGGGACTGAAGCTTTCTTT.

V is TRBV10-3 and J is TRBJ1-2; D remains unclear. The CDR3 runs to 14 residues. The germline V and J ends were trimmed by 0 bases and 2 bases, with 7 bases remaining between them. CDR1 and CDR2 (germline): ENHRY, SYGVKD. The CDR3 sequence: CAISESTANYGYTF. The CDR3 region has the DNA TGTGCCATCAGTGAGTCAACCGCCAACTATGGCTACACCTTC.

The rearrangement links TRBV6-5 to TRBJ1-2, with D uncertain. With 0 bases removed from V and 3 bases from J, the gap between germline ends came to 11 bases. The CDR3 spans 15 residues. The germline gives CDR1 MNHEY, CDR2 SVGAGI. CDR3 DNA sequence: TGTGCCAGCAGTTACTCTGGCAGCTCATACTATGGCTACACCTTC. Amino acid sequence: CASSYSGSSYYGYTF.

This chain uses TRBV6-6 with TRBJ1-1; D is uncertain. Germline CDR1 is MNHNY and CDR2 is SVGAGI (reference sequence). The CDR3 is made up of 13 amino acids. Trimming pared 6 bases from V and 4 bases from J, leaving 12 bases between. The CDR3 loop is CASSQPVFTEAFF. In nucleotides, the CDR3 is TGTGCCAGCAGCCAGCCGGTTTTCACTGAAGCTTTCTTT.

The chain recombines TRBV7-9 with TRBJ1-3; possible D gene TRBD1, 6 bases. The germline gives CDR1 SEHNR, CDR2 FQNEAQ (reference sequence). This CDR3 is 18 amino acids long. Trimming shortened V by 2 bases and J by 6 bases, and 23 bases separated the two germline ends. The CDR3, as DNA: TGTGCCAGCAGCTTACTTGGGACATGGGACGAGAGAGCAAACACCATATATTTT. It yields the protein CASSLLGTWDERANTIYF.

The chain combines TRBV7-9 with TRBJ1-4; D gene unclear. V lost 5 bases and J lost 14, with 21 bases in between. Germline assignment: CDR1 SEHNR and CDR2 FQNEAQ (reference sequence). This CDR3 has 14 amino acids. DNA of the CDR3: TGTGCCAGCAGCCATGGGGAGGATTCTAAGAGGCTGTTTTTT. It specifies CASSHGEDSKRLFF.

V usage is TRBV9 and J usage is TRBJ2-3; D uncertain. Germline values: CDR1 SGDLS, CDR2 YYNGEE. This CDR3 has 15 residues. V was clipped by 2 bases and J by 6 bases, with 16 bases between them. CDR3 residues: CASSVGRPVYDTQYF. The CDR3 bases are TGTGCCAGCAGCGTCGGCAGGCCGGTCTACGATACGCAGTATTTT.

This clone was recorded once. The V and J genes are TRBV7-2 and TRBJ2-3; no firm D call. The CDR3 loop spans 15 amino acids. V was clipped by 5 bases and J by 3 bases, with 15 bases between them. The germline V gene encodes CDR1 SGHTA and CDR2 FQGNSA. Here the CDR3 reads CASSPLLWGTDTQYF. The DNA of the CDR3 is TGTGCCAGCAGCCCTCTTCTCTGGGGTACAGATACGCAGTATTTT.

V usage is TRBV19 and J usage is TRBJ2-1; the match to TRBD2 covers 13 bases. The CDR3 runs to 22 residues. Germline loops: CDR1 LNHDA, CDR2 SQIVND (reference sequence). V lost 1 base to trimming and J lost 0 bases; unmatched junction nucleotides: 15. The CDR3 protein is CASSIGMIEGLAGSSSYNEQFF. The CDR3 DNA reads as TGTGCCAGTAGTATAGGGATGATTGAGGGACTAGCGGGATCTAGCTCCTACAATGAGCAGTTCTTC.

The V gene is TRBV7-9, the J gene TRBJ2-5; D not certain. Trimming cost V 5 bases and J 5 bases, with 12 bases left between them. Germline V CDR1 and CDR2: SEHNR, FQNEAQ (reference sequence). The CDR3 has 13 residues. As DNA, the CDR3 is TGTGCCAGCAGCCACAGACAAGAGGAGACCCAGTACTTC. Its protein product is CASSHRQEETQYF. The full variable domain, rest sourced from reference TRBV7-9 and TRBJ2-5, is DTGVSQNPRHKITKRGQNVTFRCDPISEHNRLYWYRQTLGQGPEFLTYFQNEAQLEKSRLLSDRFSAERPKGSFSTLEIQRTEQGDSAMYLCASSHRQEETQYFGPGTRLLVL.

The chain couples TRBV27 to TRBJ2-7; 11 bases fit TRBD2. CDR1 and CDR2 from the germline V gene are MNHEY and SMNVEV (reference sequence). With V trimmed by 1 base and J by 3 bases, 5 bases remained unmatched. The CDR3 covers 16 residues. The DNA of the CDR3 is TGTGCCAGCAGTTTATTTCCGCTAGCGGGAGGCTACGAGCAGTACTTC. Amino acids: CASSLFPLAGGYEQYF.

V is TRBV7-8 and J is TRBJ2-7, with D perhaps TRBD1 or TRBD2 (6 bases each). Looked up from germline, CDR1 is SGHVS and CDR2 is FQNEAQ. The CDR3 extends over 14 amino acids. V lost 1 base to trimming and J lost 5 bases, with 12 bases between them. CDR3 in amino acids: CASSLEGGLDEQYF. CDR3 bases: TGTGCCAGCAGCTTAGAGGGGGGCCTGGACGAGCAGTACTTC.

The chain links TRBV5-6 to TRBJ2-4, with 8 bases aligning to TRBD1. In germline, CDR1 is SGHDT, CDR2 YYEEEE. This CDR3 contains 13 residues. V trimming: 4 bases; J trimming: 5 bases; junction bases outside the gene matches: 2. The CDR3 DNA sequence: TGTGCCAGCAGCCCGACAGGGGAAAACATTCAGTACTTC. Translated, it gives CASSPTGENIQYF.

The gene calls are TRBV5-4 and TRBJ2-1; D is unclear. From germline, CDR1 is SGHNT and CDR2 YYREEE (reference sequence). This CDR3 has 14 amino acids. Trimming shortened V by 3 bases and J by 6 bases, and 13 bases separated the two germline ends. For the CDR3, the DNA is TGTGCCAGCAGCTCTCCCTCGGACGGCAATGAGCAGTTCTTC. Its translation: CASSSPSDGNEQFF.

The V and J genes are TRBV2 and TRBJ2-2, with 7 bases aligning to TRBD2. The CDR3 is made up of 13 amino acids. Germline lookup yields CDR1 SNHLY and CDR2 FYNNEI. The V segment lost 8 bases and the J segment 6 bases; nucleotides outside the gene matches: 6. The CDR3 nucleotides read TGTGCCAGCGGACTAGTCCTTTCCGGGGAGCTGTTTTTT. The encoded protein is CASGLVLSGELFF.